The 28 T cell receptor beta chains given below trace back to one sample, sequenced in a study of T cells in localized non-small cell lung cancer. This table comes from immunoSEQ multiplex PCR, and its TCRdb copy is limited to in-frame clones, with some not included. The sample lists roughly 16,000 clones, more than 70% occurring once. The sequencing used peripheral blood, collected before any cancer treatment. The receptors were gathered from an older male donor with stage III lung adenocarcinoma.

The V call is TRBV6-4, the J call TRBJ1-2, with a possible D match to TRBD1 (6 bases). The germline V and J ends were trimmed by 5 bases and 4 bases, with 14 bases remaining between them. CDR3 size: 14 residues. Per the germline V gene, CDR1 is MRHNA and CDR2 is SNTAGT. CDR3 bases: TGTGCCAGCAGTTACGGGGGGCGCGGCTATGGCTACACCTTC. This sequence encodes CASSYGGRGYGYTF.

This chain links TRBV5-1 with TRBJ2-3, with 10 bases lining up with TRBD1. The length of the CDR3 is 15 residues. CDR1 and CDR2 (germline): SGHRS, YFSETQ. V shed 2 bases, J shed 1 base, and the junction held 1 base outside the gene matches. The CDR3 loop reads CASSFGQGGTDTQYF. The CDR3 DNA reads as TGCGCCAGCAGCTTCGGACAGGGGGGCACAGATACGCAGTATTTT.

There are a few counts of this clone. This sequence joins TRBV6-6 and TRBJ1-4, with D uncertain. V gave up 8 bases and J gave up 0 bases, with 13 bases separating them. The V gene's germline CDR1 is MNHNY and CDR2 SVGAGI (reference sequence). CDR3 size: 15 residues. CDR3 nucleotide sequence: TGTGCCAGCGGGTACGGAAGAGCAACTAATGAAAAACTGTTTTTT. Protein sequence: CASGYGRATNEKLFF.

The chain joins TRBV9 to TRBJ2-5; weak D call: TRBD2 (5 bases). Germline values: CDR1 SGDLS, CDR2 YYNGEE. Trimming took off 0 bases at V and 0 bases at J, with 9 bases between the two ends. The CDR3 length is 15 residues. This CDR3 is CASSVATGNQETQYF. The CDR3 DNA reads TGTGCCAGCAGCGTAGCTACGGGAAACCAAGAGACCCAGTACTTC. Complete variable domain (other parts from reference TRBV9 and TRBJ2-5): DSGVTQTPKHLITATGQRVTLRCSPRSGDLSVYWYQQSLDQGLQFLIQYYNGEERAKGNILERFSAQQFPDLHSELNLSSLELGDSALYFCASSVATGNQETQYFGPGTRLLVL.

For the CDR3, the DNA is TGCGCCAGCAGCTACAGACAGGGGCAGGCTAATGAAAAACTGTTTTTT. Its protein product is CASSYRQGQANEKLFF. The rearrangement links TRBV5-1 to TRBJ1-4, with 8 nucleotides matching TRBD1. Germline lookup yields CDR1 SGHRS and CDR2 YFSETQ. The junction had 7 bases not matched to a gene; V was cut back by 3 bases and J by 3 bases. This CDR3 has 16 amino acids.

This clone was recorded a few times. J is TRBJ1-1 and V is TRBV18, with D unclear. This CDR3 has 12 residues. The germline gives CDR1 KGHSH, CDR2 LQKENI. The V end was cut by 3 bases, the J end by 6 bases, with 8 bases between. CDR3 loop: CASSPIHPEAFF. CDR3 coding DNA: TGTGCCAGCTCACCGATACACCCTGAAGCTTTCTTT.

This clone was counted a few times. The chain is built from TRBV5-6 and TRBJ1-5, with D possibly matching TRBD1 (5 bases). Germline V lookup: CDR1 SGHDT, CDR2 YYEEEE. The CDR3 runs 15 residues. Trimming removed 1 base from V and 0 bases from J, with 8 bases in between. The CDR3 DNA follows: TGTGCCAGCAGCTTGCGAGGGGATAGCAATCAGCCCCAGCATTTT. Encoded protein: CASSLRGDSNQPQHF.

CDR3 coding DNA: TGTGCCAGCAGTGTGACAGGGGTCGAGGCTGAAGCTTTCTTT. Protein: CASSVTGVEAEAFF. This chain links TRBV6-1 with TRBJ1-1; 8 bases are a match to TRBD1. The CDR3 length is 14 residues. The germline V gene has CDR1 MNHNS and CDR2 SASEGT. V trimming: 4 bases; J trimming: 6 bases; junction bases outside the gene matches: 7.

The chain is built from TRBV2 and TRBJ2-5; TRBD1 matches 8 bases. Germline CDR1 and CDR2: SNHLY and FYNNEI. The CDR3 has 14 residues. The V gene end was trimmed by 7 bases and the J gene end by 3 bases; junction bases not matched to a gene: 7. The CDR3 region is CASTIGQGEETQYF. Here the CDR3 DNA reads TGTGCCAGCACCATTGGACAGGGCGAAGAGACCCAGTACTTC.

Here the CDR3 DNA reads TGTGCCAGCAGTCCCTCGACAGGACGGAACACTGAAGCTTTCTTT. This sequence encodes CASSPSTGRNTEAFF. The V call is TRBV28, the J call TRBJ1-1; tentatively, D is TRBD1 (6 bases). CDR1 MDHEN and CDR2 SYDVKM come from the germline V gene. The CDR3 is made up of 15 amino acids. Trimming removed 5 bases at V and 1 base at J, with 14 bases between.

This rearrangement joins TRBV27 to TRBJ2-3, with a possible D match to TRBD2 (6 bases). The V and J ends lost 4 bases and 4 bases respectively, with 18 bases between them. Germline assignment: CDR1 MNHEY and CDR2 SMNVEV (reference sequence). The CDR3 runs 16 residues. DNA of the CDR3: TGTGCCAGCAGTTCCCCGACTAGTCAGGTACCAGATACGCAGTATTTT. Amino acid sequence: CASSSPTSQVPDTQYF.

The gene calls are TRBV23-1 and TRBJ2-7; TRBD1 agrees at 7 bases. TRBV23-1 is classed as an ORF, of uncertain function. J was trimmed by 3 bases and V by 0 bases; bases with no gene match: 5. The CDR3 runs to 15 residues. CDR3 in DNA: TGCGCCAGCAGTCAATCGGACAGGCACGGCTACGAGCAGTACTTC. Its protein is CASSQSDRHGYEQYF.

This clone was recorded only once. The chain couples TRBV7-9 to TRBJ1-4, with D unresolved. The CDR3 extends over 14 amino acids. Trimming stripped 1 base from V and 7 bases from J, with 10 bases between. Germline lookup yields CDR1 SEHNR and CDR2 FQNEAQ (reference sequence). The CDR3 coding sequence is TGTGCCAGCAGCTTAGGGGGTGGCGGTGAAAAACTGTTTTTT. This sequence encodes CASSLGGGGEKLFF.

The CDR3 loop is CAWSSYTGELFF. The CDR3 bases are TGTGCCTGGAGTTCATACACCGGGGAGCTGTTTTTT. The chain joins TRBV30 to TRBJ2-2; no clear D gene. Trimming took off 2 bases at V and 3 bases at J, with 4 bases between the two ends. Germline-derived CDR1 and CDR2 are GTSNPN and SVGIG (reference sequence). The CDR3 spans 12 residues.

The chain links TRBV25-1 to TRBJ1-3, with no clear D. The CDR3 contains 12 residues. The ends were cut back, 4 bases at V and 7 bases at J, with 8 bases in the middle. In germline, CDR1 is MGHDK, CDR2 SYGVNS. CDR3 residues: CASSGQGNTIYF. As DNA, the CDR3 is TGTGCCAGCAGTGGACAAGGCAACACCATATATTTT. Full variable domain (outside the CDR3, taken from reference TRBV25-1 and TRBJ1-3): EADIYQTPRYLVIGTGKKITLECSQTMGHDKMYWYQQDPGMELHLIHYSYGVNSTEKGDLSSESTVSRIRTEHFPLTLESARPSHTSQYLCASSGQGNTIYFGEGSWLTVV.

The rearrangement joins TRBV30 to TRBJ2-2, with 9 bases that match TRBD1. From germline, CDR1 is GTSNPN and CDR2 SVGIG (reference sequence). This CDR3 is 15 amino acids long. V lost 8 bases to trimming and J lost 0 bases; unmatched junction nucleotides: 7. DNA for the CDR3: TGTGCCAAAGACAGGGGGTCCGCGAACACCGGGGAGCTGTTTTTT. Translated, it gives CAKDRGSANTGELFF. Full variable domain (missing parts from reference TRBV30 and TRBJ2-2): SQTIHQWPATLVQPVGSPLSLECTVEGTSNPNLYWYRQAAGRGLQLLFYSVGIGQISSEVPQNLSASRPQDRQFILSSKKLLLSDSGFYLCAKDRGSANTGELFFGEGSRLTVL.

The gene calls are TRBV11-1 and TRBJ2-1; 12 positions agree with TRBD2. Germline V CDR1 and CDR2: SGHAT, FQDESV (reference sequence). This CDR3 comprises 15 residues. After removal of 3 bases from V and 5 bases from J, the junction contained 2 bases not matched to a gene. DNA of the CDR3: TGTGCCAGCAGCTTTCTAGCGGGGGGGCACAATGAGCAGTTCTTC. This encodes CASSFLAGGHNEQFF.

V usage is TRBV5-1 and J usage is TRBJ1-6; D unclear. CDR1 and CDR2 (germline): SGHRS, YFSETQ. V was pared by 1 base and J by 0 bases, with 8 bases between. CDR3 length equals 16 residues. This CDR3 reads CASSLLGSSYNSPLHF. CDR3 sequence (DNA): TGCGCCAGCAGCTTGCTAGGGAGCTCCTATAATTCACCCCTCCACTTT.

The V call is TRBV9, the J call TRBJ2-6; D remains ambiguous. Germline assignment: CDR1 SGDLS and CDR2 YYNGEE. Trimming stripped 4 bases from V and 0 bases from J, with 8 bases between. This CDR3 is built from 15 residues. The CDR3 region is CASSLTPSGANVLTF. CDR3 nucleotide sequence: TGTGCCAGCAGCCTTACACCCTCTGGGGCCAACGTCCTGACTTTC.

V and J are TRBV6-6 and TRBJ2-7, with D possibly matching TRBD1 (6 bases). Deletions cut 5 bases from V and 6 bases from J, with 14 bases between. The CDR3 sequence is 13 residues long. Per germline, CDR1 MNHNY and CDR2 SVGAGI (reference sequence). In DNA, the CDR3 is TGTGCCAGCAGTCCTGGGACACTACTCGAGCAGTACTTC. It codes for CASSPGTLLEQYF.

J is TRBJ2-2 and V is TRBV6-1, with 12 positions matching TRBD2. The V segment lost 2 bases and the J segment 6 bases; nucleotides outside the gene matches: 1. CDR3 length: 15 amino acids. Germline CDR1 MNHNS, CDR2 SASEGT. CDR3 nucleotides: TGTGCCAGCAGTGAACTAGCGGGGGGGCCCGGGGAGCTGTTTTTT. This codes for CASSELAGGPGELFF.

V and J are TRBV29-1 and TRBJ1-4; 9 bases are a match to TRBD1. This CDR3 spans 15 amino acids. The germline V gene encodes CDR1 SQVTM and CDR2 ANQGSEA. Trimming cost V 7 bases and J 4 bases; bases outside gene matches: 10. The CDR3 sequence is CSARTGASNNEKLFF. The DNA for the CDR3 is TGCAGCGCCCGGACAGGGGCTTCGAATAATGAAAAACTGTTTTTT.

This clone showed up just a few times. The chain employs TRBV5-1 and TRBJ2-6; TRBD1 aligns across 10 bases. This CDR3 is 16 amino acids long. V lost 3 bases to trimming and J lost 0 bases; unmatched junction nucleotides: 0. Germline CDR1 is SGHRS and CDR2 is YFSETQ. In DNA form, the CDR3 reads TGCGCCAGCAGCTGGACAGGGGGCTCTGGGGCCAACGTCCTGACTTTC. It codes for CASSWTGGSGANVLTF.

The CDR3 bases are TGCGCCAGCAGCCTGGCAGGGTCCTCTTACAATGAGCAGTTCTTC. Translation gives CASSLAGSSYNEQFF. This chain joins TRBV5-1 and TRBJ2-1; perhaps TRBD1 as D (5 bases). CDR1 and CDR2 (germline): SGHRS, YFSETQ. Trimming shortened V by 4 bases and J by 4 bases, and 15 bases separated the two germline ends. The CDR3 contains 15 residues.

This clone appeared once. The V gene is TRBV6-1, the J gene TRBJ1-4; D call uncertain. Trimming pared 10 bases from V and 4 bases from J, leaving 16 bases between. The CDR3 contains 14 residues. Germline V gene data show CDR1 as MNHNS and CDR2 as SASEGT. The CDR3 DNA follows: TGTGCCATCAATATGGCAGCGAGTAATGAAAAACTGTTTTTT. Translated: CAINMAASNEKLFF.

The rearrangement uses TRBV29-1 and TRBJ1-5; possible D gene TRBD1, 5 bases. Per the germline V gene, CDR1 is SQVTM and CDR2 is ANQGSEA. This CDR3 is 13 amino acids long. Trimming pared 7 bases from V and 0 bases from J, leaving 10 bases between. CDR3 region: CSAGQGSNQPQHF. In nucleotides, the CDR3 is TGCAGCGCGGGCCAGGGTAGCAATCAGCCCCAGCATTTT.

This clone was detected once. The J gene is TRBJ1-4, the V gene TRBV10-3, with D possibly TRBD1 on 6 matching bases. The length of the CDR3 is 13 residues. Germline V gives CDR1 ENHRY, CDR2 SYGVKD. V lost 6 bases to trimming and J lost 8 bases, with 13 bases between them. CDR3 residues: CAISQTGVEKLFF. DNA for the CDR3: TGTGCCATCAGCCAGACAGGCGTCGAAAAACTGTTTTTT.

The chain carries TRBV5-5 and TRBJ2-7; maybe TRBD1 (5 bases). This CDR3 is 15 amino acids long. The V end was cut by 1 base, the J end by 3 bases, with 14 bases between. Germline assignment: CDR1 SGHKS and CDR2 YYEKEE (reference sequence). CDR3 coding DNA: TGTGCCAGCAGCTTGAATCCAGGGTTAATCTACGAGCAGTACTTC. Translating gives CASSLNPGLIYEQYF.